This TCR beta chain derives from a study of technical replicates of blood from several donors. CDR3 length: 13 residues. Germline lookup yields CDR1 ENHRY and CDR2 SYGVKD. V dropped 6 bases and J dropped 4 bases, with 12 bases sitting between them. Clones were read by immunoSEQ multiplex PCR, and TCRdb kept only the in-frame ones, dropping some. The sample holds some 80,000 clones, 92% seen once. Sequenced material: T cells isolated from PBMCs. The source of this sequence is a human donor in good health. The J gene is TRBJ2-5, the V gene TRBV10-3; weak D call: TRBD2 (5 bases). The CDR3 sequence: CAIRADFGETQYF. The CDR3 DNA sequence: TGTGCCATCAGGGCGGACTTTGGAGAGACCCAGTACTTC.